Given below is one T cell receptor beta chain in context. Its recognized antigen is unknown. At one boundary the junction diverges from the germline segment, which might be a read error. Library preparation was by PCR. Data came from an Illumina HiSeq 2500. TCR library preparation used molecular barcoding, with unique molecular identifiers applied to normalize quantification of the TCRbeta repertoire. Using fastp at Q25 and MiXCR, TCRdb reprocessed the public reads and kept productive beta chains. All rows with the same CDR3 protein become a single entry with the most common DNA and genes. Here the sample has 440,000 or so distinct CDR3 sequences; about 11% occur a single time. The ten largest account for roughly 6% of the sample. This sample was included in a study of T-cell reconstitution after alpha-beta-depleted transplantation in children (TCRdb year 2016). Some background on the complete study: T-cell immune reconstitution after TCRalphabeta/CD19-depleted allogeneic hematopoietic cell transplantation in children was quantitatively tracked in the study by means of TCR repertoire profiling.

The CDR3 runs 16 amino acids, cysteine and phenylalanine included. Only the CDR3 portion is preserved as DNA: 48 bases, with reading frame beginning at the first base. Per the germline V gene (reference sequence), SGHNT is the CDR1 and YYREEE is the CDR2. The specimen was PBMCs from the stem cell graft donor, collected from the stem cell graft. This TCR was sampled from a human donor who donated a stem cell graft to a child with acute myeloid leukemia. The chain is encoded by TRBV5-4 joined to TRBJ2-2, and TRBD1 aligns with 8 junction nucleotides. The CDR3 protein sequence reads: CASTLIQGVFAGELFF. The DNA reads TGTGCCAGCACCTTGATACAGGGGGTTTTTGCCGGGGAGCTGTTTTTT.